This entry lists 10 T cell receptor beta chains sequenced from one sample in a study of regulatory T cells in long-lasting Graves disease. Time point of the sample: persistent/refractory GD, antithyroid drugs over 5 years with positive TRAb. Scientists built the TCR library using RNA that was extracted from PBMCs. Construction of TCR beta libraries relied on iRepertoire HTBI primers and on Arm-PCR targeting CDR3 regions. A single record per CDR3 protein comes from TCRdb applying MiXCR to the multiplex PCR reads. The table has 350,000 to 500,000 distinct CDR3 sequences, 20% to 25% seen once. Sequenced material: peripheral blood mononuclear cells (PBMCs), taken when the disease was refractory, from a patient treated with antithyroid drugs. The receptors derive from a female donor with Graves disease.

The V gene is TRBV4-1, the J gene TRBJ2-5; 9 bases map to TRBD2. V lost 2 bases, J lost 4 bases, and 5 bases stayed unmatched. Germline V gene data show CDR1 as MGHRA and CDR2 as YSYEKL. This CDR3 contains 15 residues. This CDR3 reads CASSQTELAGETQYF. The CDR3 region has the DNA TGCGCCAGCAGCCAAACGGAACTAGCGGGAGAGACCCAGTACTTC.

With regard to this clonotype: A much larger clone differs by one base, so this may be a read error. The rearrangement uses TRBV5-1 and TRBJ2-7; weak D call: TRBD1 (7 bases). The germline gives CDR1 SGHRS, CDR2 YFSETQ. V gave up 7 bases and J gave up 7 bases, with 21 bases separating them. This CDR3 comprises 14 residues. In nucleotides, the CDR3 is TGCGCCAGCGGTCTTTCAGGGGGGAAACAGGAGCAGTACTTC. Translation: CASGLSGGKQEQYF.

In its sample, this clonotype was seen a few times. The V call is TRBV20-1, the J call TRBJ1-5; D perhaps matches TRBD1 (5 bases). V lost 5 bases to trimming and J lost 4 bases, with 15 bases between them. The V gene's germline CDR1 is DFQATT and CDR2 SNEGSKA (reference sequence). The CDR3 loop spans 14 amino acids. The CDR3: CSAFGGDRNQPQHF. CDR3 in DNA: TGCAGTGCTTTTGGCGGGGACCGGAATCAGCCCCAGCATTTT.

There are many counts of this clonotype. The genes are TRBV6-5 and TRBJ2-2; D not resolved. V lost 0 bases, J lost 1 base, and 12 bases lay in between. This CDR3 is 17 amino acids long. Germline CDR1 is MNHEY and CDR2 is SVGAGI. DNA of the CDR3: TGTGCCAGCAGTTACTCGTCCTGGGCAGGGAACACCGGGGAGCTGTTTTTT. Amino acids: CASSYSSWAGNTGELFF.

Notes on this clonotype: One junction end disagrees with the germline gene, perhaps due to a read error. The chain employs TRBV20-1 and TRBJ2-7; a weak D match, TRBD2 (5 bases). This CDR3 comprises 15 residues. In germline, CDR1 is DFQATT, CDR2 SNEGSKA (reference sequence). CDR3 bases: TGCAGTGCTACGACTACCTCCTCACTCTCCTACGGGCAGTACTTC. Its translation is CSATTTSSLSYGQYF.

Ten or more counts support this clonotype. The gene calls are TRBV6-1 and TRBJ1-5; a possible D gene is TRBD1 (5 bases). CDR3 size: 14 residues. V shed 6 bases and J shed 4 bases, with 13 bases lying between them. Germline V gene data show CDR1 as MNHNS and CDR2 as SASEGT. The CDR3 sequence is CASSMGRQNQPQHF. The CDR3 DNA is TGTGCCAGCAGCATGGGACGGCAAAATCAGCCCCAGCATTTT.

This clonotype has at least ten counts. The J gene is TRBJ1-1, the V gene TRBV7-6; D is possibly TRBD1 (6 bases). The CDR3 runs 15 residues. V was clipped by 3 bases and J by 5 bases, with 16 bases between them. The germline gives CDR1 SGHVS, CDR2 FNYEAQ. Here the CDR3 reads CASSLGAGAVTEAFF. Written as DNA, the CDR3 is TGTGCCAGCAGCTTGGGGGCAGGGGCGGTAACTGAAGCTTTCTTT.

This clonotype has more than one count but fewer than ten. The chain recombines TRBV28 with TRBJ2-6; no reliable D call. Germline-derived CDR1 and CDR2 are MDHEN and SYDVKM. The V end was cut by 8 bases, the J end by 2 bases, with 4 bases between. There are 12 residues in the CDR3. The CDR3 DNA follows: TGTGCCAGCCTTACTGGGGCCAACGTCCTGACTTTC. It encodes CASLTGANVLTF.

The V and J genes are TRBV18 and TRBJ2-7, with 7 bases that match TRBD1. With 5 bases clipped from V and 4 bases from J, the junction kept 5 bases outside the gene matches. The CDR3 length is 13 residues. The germline gives CDR1 KGHSH, CDR2 LQKENI. The CDR3 loop reads CASSGDRVYEQYF. The CDR3 nucleotides are TGTGCCAGCTCAGGAGACAGGGTGTACGAGCAGTACTTC.

The sample holds many counts of this clonotype. The chain is built from TRBV20-1 and TRBJ2-2, with D possibly TRBD1 on 6 matching bases. The CDR3 consists of 12 residues. Germline assignment: CDR1 DFQATT and CDR2 SNEGSKA (reference sequence). V was cut by 6 bases and J by 7 bases, with 12 bases left in between. For the CDR3, the DNA is TGCAGTGCCCAAAGGACAGACGGGGAGCTGTTTTTT. Translation: CSAQRTDGELFF.